This T cell receptor (beta chain) was identified during a study of Graves' ophthalmopathy and Graves' hyperthyroidism. General observations from the study: Detection in blood was also observed for most expanded thyroid clonotypes above 0.001 frequency. Its predictions of ophthalmopathy progression gave the model roughly 71% sensitivity and almost 75% specificity.

Amplification from RNA transcripts yielded the TCR beta CDR3 regions. Investigators did first-round RT-PCR with HTBI primers, then second-round multiplex PCR. Using its own MiXCR run on the multiplex PCR reads, TCRdb lists one record per CDR3 protein. The sample has around 600,000 distinct CDR3 sequences, 35% to 45% seen once. No donor had other autoimmune disease, uncontrolled infection, pregnancy or lactation. A diagnosis was made from clinical symptoms together with serum thyroxine, TRAb, thyroid ultrasound and orbital computed tomography. This clonotype was observed many times. Its antigen remains unidentified. Per germline, CDR1 ENHRY and CDR2 SYGVKD. The V gene lost 11 bases and the J gene lost 0 bases, with 19 bases spanning the gap. This CDR3 comprises 15 residues.

The V and J genes are TRBV10-3 and TRBJ1-2; D is uncertain. The sample consisted of peripheral blood. The TCR was taken from an adult man with Graves' ophthalmopathy. CDR3 residues: CASHGSSRSNYGYTF. The CDR3 region has the DNA TGTGCCTCCCACGGCTCCTCCCGATCTAACTATGGCTACACCTTC.